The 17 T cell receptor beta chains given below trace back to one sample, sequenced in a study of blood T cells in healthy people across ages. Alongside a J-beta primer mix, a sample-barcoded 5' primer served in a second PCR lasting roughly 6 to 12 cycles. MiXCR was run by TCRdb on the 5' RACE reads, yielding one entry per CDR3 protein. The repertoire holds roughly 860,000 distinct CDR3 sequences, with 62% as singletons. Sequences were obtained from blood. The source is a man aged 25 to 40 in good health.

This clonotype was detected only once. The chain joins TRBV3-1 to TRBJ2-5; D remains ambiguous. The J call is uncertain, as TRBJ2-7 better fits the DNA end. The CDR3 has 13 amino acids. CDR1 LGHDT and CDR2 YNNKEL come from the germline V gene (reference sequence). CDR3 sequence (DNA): TGTGCCAGCAGCCAAGAATACCTGAACGAGCAGTACTTC. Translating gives CASSQEYLNEQYF.

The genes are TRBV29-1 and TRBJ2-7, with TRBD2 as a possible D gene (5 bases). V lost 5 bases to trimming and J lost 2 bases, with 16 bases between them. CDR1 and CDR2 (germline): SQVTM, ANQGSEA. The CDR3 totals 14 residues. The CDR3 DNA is TGCAGCGTTTTACTAGGGATCTCCGCCTACGAGCAGTACTTC. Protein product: CSVLLGISAYEQYF.

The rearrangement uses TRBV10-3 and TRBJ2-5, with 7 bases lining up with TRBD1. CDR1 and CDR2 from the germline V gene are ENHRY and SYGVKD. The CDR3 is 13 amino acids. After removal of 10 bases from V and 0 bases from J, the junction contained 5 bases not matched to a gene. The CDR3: CATMGQYQETQYF. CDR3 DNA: TGTGCCACCATGGGACAGTACCAAGAGACCCAGTACTTC.

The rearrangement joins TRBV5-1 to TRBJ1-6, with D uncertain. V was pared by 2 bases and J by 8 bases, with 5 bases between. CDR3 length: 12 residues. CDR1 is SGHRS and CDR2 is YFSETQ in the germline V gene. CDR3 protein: CASSLSDSPLHF. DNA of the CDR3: TGCGCCAGCAGCTTATCAGATTCACCCCTCCACTTT.

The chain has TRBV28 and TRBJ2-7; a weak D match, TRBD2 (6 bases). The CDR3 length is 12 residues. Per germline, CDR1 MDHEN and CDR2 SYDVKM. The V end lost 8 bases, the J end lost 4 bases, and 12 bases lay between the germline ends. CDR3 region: CASRGTTYEQYF. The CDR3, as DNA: TGTGCCAGCCGGGGGACGACTTACGAGCAGTACTTC.

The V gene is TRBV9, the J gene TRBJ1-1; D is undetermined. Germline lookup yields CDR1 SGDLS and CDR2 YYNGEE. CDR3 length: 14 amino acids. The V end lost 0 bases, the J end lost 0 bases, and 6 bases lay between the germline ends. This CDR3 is CASSVGLVNTEAFF. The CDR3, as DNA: TGTGCCAGCAGCGTAGGCTTGGTGAACACTGAAGCTTTCTTT.

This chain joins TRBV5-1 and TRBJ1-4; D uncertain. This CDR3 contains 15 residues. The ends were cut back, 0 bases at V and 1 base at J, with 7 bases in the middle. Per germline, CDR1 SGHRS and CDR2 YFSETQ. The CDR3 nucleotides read TGCGCCAGCAGCTTGGGAGGCATAACTAATGAAAAACTGTTTTTT. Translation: CASSLGGITNEKLFF.

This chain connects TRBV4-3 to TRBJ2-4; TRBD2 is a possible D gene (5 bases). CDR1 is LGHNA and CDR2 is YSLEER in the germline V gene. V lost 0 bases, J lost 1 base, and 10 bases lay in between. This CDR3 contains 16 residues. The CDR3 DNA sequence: TGCGCCAGCAGCCAAGACACGGGGTTGGCCAAAAACATTCAGTACTTC. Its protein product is CASSQDTGLAKNIQYF.

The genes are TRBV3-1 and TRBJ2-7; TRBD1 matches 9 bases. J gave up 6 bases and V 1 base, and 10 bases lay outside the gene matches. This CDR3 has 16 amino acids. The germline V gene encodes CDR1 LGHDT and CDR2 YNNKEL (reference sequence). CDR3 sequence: CASSQGVGTGGFEQYF. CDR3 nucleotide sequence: TGTGCCAGCAGCCAAGGCGTGGGAACAGGGGGCTTCGAGCAGTACTTC.

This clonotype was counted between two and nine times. The CDR3 DNA is TGCAGTGCTTCCCCCGGGACGGGGGATGAAAAACTGTTTTTT. It codes for CSASPGTGDEKLFF. V gene TRBV20-1 combines with J gene TRBJ1-4; tentative D call: TRBD1 (5 bases). The CDR3 sequence is 14 residues long. Germline V CDR1 and CDR2: DFQATT, SNEGSKA (reference sequence). Trimming left V 5 bases short and J 6 bases short, with 16 bases between.

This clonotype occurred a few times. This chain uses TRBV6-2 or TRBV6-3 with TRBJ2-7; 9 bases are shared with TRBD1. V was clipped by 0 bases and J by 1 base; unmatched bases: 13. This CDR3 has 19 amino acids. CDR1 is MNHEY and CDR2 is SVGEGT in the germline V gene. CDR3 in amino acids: CASSYSTSGETGGSYEQYF. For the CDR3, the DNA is TGTGCCAGCAGTTACTCGACATCAGGAGAGACAGGGGGATCCTACGAGCAGTACTTC.

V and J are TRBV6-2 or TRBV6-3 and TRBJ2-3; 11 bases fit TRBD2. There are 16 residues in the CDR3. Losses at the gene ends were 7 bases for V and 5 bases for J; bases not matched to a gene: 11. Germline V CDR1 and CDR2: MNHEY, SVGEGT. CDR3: CASTSGRLAGQDTQYF. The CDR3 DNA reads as TGTGCCAGCACCTCTGGTCGACTAGCGGGGCAAGATACGCAGTATTTT.

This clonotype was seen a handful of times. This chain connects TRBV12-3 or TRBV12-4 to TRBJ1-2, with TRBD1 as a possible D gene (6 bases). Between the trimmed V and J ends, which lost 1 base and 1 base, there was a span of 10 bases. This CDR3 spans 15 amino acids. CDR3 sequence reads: CASSLVDSINYGYTF. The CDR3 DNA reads TGTGCCAGCAGTTTAGTGGACAGCATTAACTATGGCTACACCTTC.

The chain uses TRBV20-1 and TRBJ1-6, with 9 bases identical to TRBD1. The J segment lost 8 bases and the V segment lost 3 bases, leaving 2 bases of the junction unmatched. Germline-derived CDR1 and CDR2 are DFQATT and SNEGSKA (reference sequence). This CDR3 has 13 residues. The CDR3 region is CSASRDRDSPLHF. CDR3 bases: TGCAGTGCTAGCAGGGACAGGGATTCACCCCTCCACTTT.

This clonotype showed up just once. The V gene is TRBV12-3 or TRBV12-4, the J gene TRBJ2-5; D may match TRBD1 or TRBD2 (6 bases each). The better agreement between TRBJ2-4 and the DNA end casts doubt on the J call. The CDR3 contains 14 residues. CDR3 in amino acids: CASSPTGRRDIQYF. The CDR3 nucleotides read TGTGCCAGCAGTCCGACAGGCCGGAGGGACATTCAGTACTTC.

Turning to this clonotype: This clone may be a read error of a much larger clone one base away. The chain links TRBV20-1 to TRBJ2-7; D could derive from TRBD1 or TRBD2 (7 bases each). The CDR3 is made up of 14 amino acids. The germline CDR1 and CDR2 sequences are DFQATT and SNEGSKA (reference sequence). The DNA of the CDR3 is TGCAGTGCTCACAGGGGAGGGATAACCTACGGGCAGTACTTC. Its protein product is CSAHRGGITYGQYF.

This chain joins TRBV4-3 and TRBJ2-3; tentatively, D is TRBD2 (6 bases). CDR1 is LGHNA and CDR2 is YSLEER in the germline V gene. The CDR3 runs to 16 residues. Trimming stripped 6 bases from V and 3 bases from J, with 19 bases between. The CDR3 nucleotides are TGCGCCAGCAGTTCACTCTGGGGGGTAACAACAGATACGCAGTATTTT. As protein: CASSSLWGVTTDTQYF.